The sequence of this TCR beta chain was determined in a study of blood T cell repertoires in COVID-19. Enrollees, about 18 to 95 years old, lived in fewer than 25 US areas. Participants had their cohort set by participant-reported clinical history. V shed 0 bases and J shed 2 bases, with 5 bases lying between them. Germline-derived CDR1 and CDR2 are MNHEY and SMNVEV (reference sequence). The CDR3 runs 14 residues. Per the original methods: Nucleated cell counts were estimated from reference gene primer amplification. Profiling relied on immunoSEQ multiplex PCR, and the TCRdb table lists in-frame clones only, not all of them. That table is the source of V, J and clone size, and D and trimming were worked out from the DNA. The sample records under 150,000 clones, roughly 88% being singletons.

The sequenced material came from PBMCs or T cells enriched from blood (not recorded which). The sequence was collected from a woman aged 25 to 39 with acute COVID-19. The genes are TRBV27 and TRBJ1-5; the D is unclear. This CDR3 is CASSLSLGNQPQHF. CDR3 sequence (DNA): TGTGCCAGCAGTTTATCCCTCGGCAATCAGCCCCAGCATTTT.